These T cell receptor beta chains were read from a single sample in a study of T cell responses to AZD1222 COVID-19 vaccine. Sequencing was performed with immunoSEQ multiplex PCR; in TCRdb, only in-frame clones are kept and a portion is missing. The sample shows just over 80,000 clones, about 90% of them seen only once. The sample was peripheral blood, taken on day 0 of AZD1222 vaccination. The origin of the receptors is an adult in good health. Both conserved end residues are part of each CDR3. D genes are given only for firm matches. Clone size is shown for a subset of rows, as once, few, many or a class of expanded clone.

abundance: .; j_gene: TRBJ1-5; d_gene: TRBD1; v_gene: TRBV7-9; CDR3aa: CASSSSLRQGWQPQHF; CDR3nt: TGTGCCAGCAGCTCCTCGCTTAGACAGGGCTGGCAGCCCCAGCATTTT
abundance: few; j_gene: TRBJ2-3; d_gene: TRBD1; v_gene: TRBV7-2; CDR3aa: CASSLGAGGGSTDTQYF; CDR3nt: TGTGCCAGCAGCTTAGGAGCAGGGGGCGGTAGCACAGATACGCAGTATTTT
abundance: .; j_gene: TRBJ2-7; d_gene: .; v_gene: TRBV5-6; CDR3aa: CASSLAGAVYEQYF; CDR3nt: TGTGCCAGCAGCTTGGCAGGGGCGGTCTACGAGCAGTACTTC
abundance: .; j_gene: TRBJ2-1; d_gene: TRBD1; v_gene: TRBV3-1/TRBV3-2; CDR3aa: CASSLHLDRARGGNEQFF; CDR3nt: TGTGCCAGCAGCCTCCACTTGGACAGGGCTAGGGGTGGGAATGAGCAGTTCTTC
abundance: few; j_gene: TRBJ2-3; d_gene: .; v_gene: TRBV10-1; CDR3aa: CASSEDLTSTDTQYF; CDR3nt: TGCGCCAGCAGTGAGGACCTTACTAGCACAGATACGCAGTATTTT
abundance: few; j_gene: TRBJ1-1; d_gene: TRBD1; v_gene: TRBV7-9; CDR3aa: CASSWGSGGYTEAFF; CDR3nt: TGTGCCAGCAGCTGGGGGTCAGGGGGTTATACTGAAGCTTTCTTT
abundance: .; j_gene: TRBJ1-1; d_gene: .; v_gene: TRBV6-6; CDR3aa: CASTQSGGMNTEAFF; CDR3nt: TGTGCCAGCACTCAAAGCGGGGGTATGAACACTGAAGCTTTCTTT
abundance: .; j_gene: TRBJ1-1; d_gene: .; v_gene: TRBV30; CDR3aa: CAWRTETTSAEAFF; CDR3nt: TGTGCCTGGAGGACTGAGACAACTAGCGCTGAAGCTTTCTTT
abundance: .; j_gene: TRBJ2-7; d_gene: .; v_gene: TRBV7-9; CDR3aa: CASSLVGRDYEQYF; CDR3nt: TGTGCCAGCAGCTTAGTAGGCAGAGACTACGAGCAGTACTTC
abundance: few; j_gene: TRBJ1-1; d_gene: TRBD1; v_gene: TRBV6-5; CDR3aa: CAGKTGYTEAFF; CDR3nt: TGTGCCGGCAAGACAGGGTACACTGAAGCTTTCTTT
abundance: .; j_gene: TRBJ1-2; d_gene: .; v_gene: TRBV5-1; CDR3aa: CASRRGRTNYGYTF; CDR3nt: TGCGCCAGCCGACGGGGGCGAACTAACTATGGCTACACCTTC
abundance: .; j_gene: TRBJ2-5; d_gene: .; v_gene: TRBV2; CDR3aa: CASRRIAVNQETQYF; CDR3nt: TGTGCCAGCAGAAGGATAGCGGTGAATCAAGAGACCCAGTACTTC
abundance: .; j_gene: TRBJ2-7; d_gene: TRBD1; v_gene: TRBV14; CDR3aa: CASSHPGQGLSYEQYF; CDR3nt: TGTGCCAGCAGCCACCCGGGACAGGGATTGTCCTACGAGCAGTACTTC
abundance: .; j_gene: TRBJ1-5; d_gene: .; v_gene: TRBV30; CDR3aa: CAWSSAENQPQHF; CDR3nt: TGTGCCTGGAGTTCGGCGGAAAATCAGCCCCAGCATTTT
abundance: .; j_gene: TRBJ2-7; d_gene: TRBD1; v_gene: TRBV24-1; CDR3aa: CATSDPGTGVGDEQYF; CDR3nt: TGTGCCACCAGTGATCCCGGGACAGGGGTAGGCGACGAGCAGTACTTC
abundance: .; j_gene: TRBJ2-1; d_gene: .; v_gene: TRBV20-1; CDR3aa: CSASSPQGGSYNEQFF; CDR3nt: TGCAGTGCTAGTAGTCCGCAGGGCGGTTCCTACAATGAGCAGTTCTTC
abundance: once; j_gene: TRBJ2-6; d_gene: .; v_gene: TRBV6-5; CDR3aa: CASSKQGSGANVLTF; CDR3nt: TGTGCCAGCAGTAAGCAGGGTTCAGGGGCCAACGTCCTGACTTTC
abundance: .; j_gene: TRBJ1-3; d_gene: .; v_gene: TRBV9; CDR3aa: CASSVRSTGTSVGNTIYF; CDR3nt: TGTGCCAGCAGCGTAAGGTCTACGGGGACTTCGGTTGGAAACACCATATATTTT
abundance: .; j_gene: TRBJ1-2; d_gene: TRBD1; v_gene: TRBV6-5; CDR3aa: CASSYTQGGYGYTF; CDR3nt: TGTGCCAGCAGCTATACACAGGGGGGATATGGCTACACCTTC
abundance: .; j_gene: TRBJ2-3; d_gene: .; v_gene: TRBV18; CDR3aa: CASSPPERDTQYF; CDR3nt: TGTGCCAGCTCACCACCGGAAAGAGATACGCAGTATTTT
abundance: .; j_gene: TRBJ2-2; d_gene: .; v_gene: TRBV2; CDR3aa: CASSEKGHQVAGELFF; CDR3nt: TGTGCCAGCAGTGAAAAGGGGCACCAGGTGGCCGGGGAGCTGTTTTTT
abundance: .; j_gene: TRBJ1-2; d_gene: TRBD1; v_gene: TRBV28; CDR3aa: CASSFNTGEGYTF; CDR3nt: TGTGCCAGCAGTTTTAATACAGGGGAAGGCTACACCTTC
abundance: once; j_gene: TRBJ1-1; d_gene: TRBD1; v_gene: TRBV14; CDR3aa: CASSRPREAGQINTEAFF; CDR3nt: TGTGCCAGCAGCCGTCCCCGGGAAGCGGGACAGATAAACACTGAAGCTTTCTTT
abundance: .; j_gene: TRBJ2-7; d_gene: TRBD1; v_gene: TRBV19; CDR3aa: CASSSPGQGSYEQYF; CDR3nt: TGTGCCAGTAGTTCCCCGGGACAGGGCTCCTACGAGCAGTACTTC
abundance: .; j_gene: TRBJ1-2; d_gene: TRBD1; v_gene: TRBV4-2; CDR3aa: CASSQDQGTGSYGYTF; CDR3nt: TGTGCCAGCAGCCAAGATCAGGGGACAGGGTCCTATGGCTACACCTTC
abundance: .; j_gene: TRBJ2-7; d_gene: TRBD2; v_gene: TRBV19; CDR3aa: CASAPGTTYYEQYF; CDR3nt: TGTGCCAGCGCTCCTGGGACTACCTACTACGAGCAGTACTTC
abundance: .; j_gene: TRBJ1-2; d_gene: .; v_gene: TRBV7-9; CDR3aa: CASSTVNYGYTF; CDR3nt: TGTGCCAGCAGCACCGTAAACTATGGCTACACCTTC
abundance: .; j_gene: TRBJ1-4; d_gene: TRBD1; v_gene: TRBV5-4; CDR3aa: CASSEPGQGYEKLFF; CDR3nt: TGTGCCAGCAGCGAACCGGGACAGGGGTATGAAAAACTGTTTTTT
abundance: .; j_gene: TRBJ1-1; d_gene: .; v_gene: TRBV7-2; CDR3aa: CASSFRGMNTEAFF; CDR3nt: TGTGCCAGCAGCTTCCGGGGCATGAACACTGAAGCTTTCTTT
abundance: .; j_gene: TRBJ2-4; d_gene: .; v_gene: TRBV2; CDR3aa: CASSPNTGTANIQYF; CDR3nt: TGTGCCAGCAGTCCAAACACCGGGACGGCAAACATTCAGTACTTC
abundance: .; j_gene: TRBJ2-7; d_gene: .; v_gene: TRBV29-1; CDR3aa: CSAGRTSGEQYF; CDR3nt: TGCAGCGCCGGACGGACCTCGGGCGAGCAGTACTTC
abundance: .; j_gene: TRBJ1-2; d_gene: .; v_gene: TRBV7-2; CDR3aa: CASSLSGRHGYTF; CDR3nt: TGTGCCAGCAGCTTATCAGGGAGGCATGGCTACACCTTC
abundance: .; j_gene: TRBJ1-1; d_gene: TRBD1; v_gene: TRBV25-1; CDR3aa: CASSVGQGSTEAFF; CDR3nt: TGTGCCAGCAGTGTCGGACAGGGGAGCACTGAAGCTTTCTTT
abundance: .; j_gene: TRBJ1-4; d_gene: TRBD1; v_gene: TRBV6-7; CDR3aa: CASSYSDRGSWEKLFF; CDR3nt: TGTGCCAGCAGTTATTCCGACAGGGGCAGCTGGGAAAAACTGTTTTTT
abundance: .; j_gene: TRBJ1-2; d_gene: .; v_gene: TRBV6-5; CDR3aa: CASSYGGTGGYTF; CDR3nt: TGTGCCAGCAGTTATGGGGGTACTGGAGGCTACACCTTC
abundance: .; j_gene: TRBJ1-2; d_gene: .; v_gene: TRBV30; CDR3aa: CAWSVYGGSNYGYTF; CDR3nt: TGTGCCTGGAGTGTGTACGGGGGAAGTAACTATGGCTACACCTTC
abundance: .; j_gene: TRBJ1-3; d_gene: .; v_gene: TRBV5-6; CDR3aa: CASSSGVGSLYF; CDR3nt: TGTGCCAGCAGCTCTGGGGTTGGATCCTTATATTTT
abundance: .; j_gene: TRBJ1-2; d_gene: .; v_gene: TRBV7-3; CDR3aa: CASSLSRGGGYTF; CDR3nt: TGTGCCAGCAGCTTATCCAGGGGTGGAGGCTACACCTTC
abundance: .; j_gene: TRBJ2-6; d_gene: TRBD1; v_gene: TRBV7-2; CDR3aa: CASSLMGQVSGANVLTF; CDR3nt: TGTGCCAGCAGCTTAATGGGACAGGTCTCTGGGGCCAACGTCCTGACTTTC
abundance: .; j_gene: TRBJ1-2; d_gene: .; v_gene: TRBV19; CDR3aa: CASSFSSANYGYTF; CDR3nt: TGTGCCAGTAGTTTCTCGTCAGCTAACTATGGCTACACCTTC
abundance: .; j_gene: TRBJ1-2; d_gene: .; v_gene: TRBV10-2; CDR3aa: CASNWDLTDGYTF; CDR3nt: TGCGCCAGCAACTGGGACCTCACTGACGGCTACACCTTC
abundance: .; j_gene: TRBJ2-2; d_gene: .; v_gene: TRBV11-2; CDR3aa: CASSWSGGSGELFF; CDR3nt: TGTGCCAGCAGCTGGAGTGGGGGCTCCGGGGAGCTGTTTTTT
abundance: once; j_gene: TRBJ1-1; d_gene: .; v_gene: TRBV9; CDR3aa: CASSVSANTEAFF; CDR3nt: TGTGCCAGCAGCGTTTCCGCGAACACTGAAGCTTTCTTT
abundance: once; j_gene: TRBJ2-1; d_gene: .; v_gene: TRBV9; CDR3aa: CASGAGTAPSSYNEQFF; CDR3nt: TGTGCCAGCGGGGCCGGGACTGCCCCGAGCTCCTACAATGAGCAGTTCTTC